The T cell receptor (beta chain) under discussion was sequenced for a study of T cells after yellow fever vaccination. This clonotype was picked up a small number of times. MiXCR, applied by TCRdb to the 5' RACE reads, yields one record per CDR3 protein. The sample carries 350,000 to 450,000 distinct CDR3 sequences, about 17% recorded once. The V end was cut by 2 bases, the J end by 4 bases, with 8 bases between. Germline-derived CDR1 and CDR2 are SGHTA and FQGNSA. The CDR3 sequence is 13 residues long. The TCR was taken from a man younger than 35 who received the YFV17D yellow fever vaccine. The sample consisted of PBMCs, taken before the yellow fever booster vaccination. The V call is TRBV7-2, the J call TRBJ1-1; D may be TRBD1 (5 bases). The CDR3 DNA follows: TGTGCCAGCAGCTTAAGACAGAGCACTGAAGCTTTCTTT. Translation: CASSLRQSTEAFF.